The clone carrying this TCR beta chain has a handful of counts. Its antigen is unknown. The amount of total RNA extracted per sample was at least 5.5 micrograms. The entry originates in a study of blood T cells in healthy people across ages. In germline, CDR1 is SGHAT, CDR2 FQNNGV. Trimming took 7 bases from V and 10 from J, leaving 26 bases between them. This CDR3 spans 15 amino acids. A second 7 to 11 cycle PCR used barcoded and J-beta primers. Each cDNA molecule carried a tag from a template-switch adaptor that contained 12 random nucleotides. One entry per CDR3 protein, called by TCRdb with MiXCR from the 5' RACE reads. The profile covers hundreds of thousands of distinct CDR3 sequences, with 49% appearing a single time and roughly 31% taken by the ten largest. Study-level findings and limits: Older age went with lower TCR beta diversity per million T cells, in a roughly linear way.

The sample consisted of blood. The clonotype comes from a woman aged 60-75 years in good health. The V call is TRBV11-2, the J call TRBJ2-7, with a tentative D call TRBD2 (5 bases). Here the CDR3 reads CASTLSRGVQETQYF. For the CDR3, the DNA is TGTGCCAGCACCCTATCTCGGGGTGTACAAGAGACTCAGTACTTC.